One and the same sample provided the 7 T cell receptor beta chains below, sequenced in a study of technical replicates of blood from a few donors. Data came from immunoSEQ multiplex PCR; TCRdb stores just in-frame clones and leaves some out. The sample has 15,000 to 20,000 clones, more than 75% seen once; the top ten hold over 9.5%. The sequencing sample was made of PBMCs. All receptors derive from a human donor in good health.

The rearrangement links TRBV5-1 to TRBJ1-1; TRBD1 might be the D (6 bases). Germline CDR1 and CDR2: SGHRS and YFSETQ. The CDR3 contains 15 residues. Trimming left V 4 bases short and J 2 bases short, with 15 bases between. In DNA form, the CDR3 reads TGCGCCAGCAGCCAGAATGGGGGCGATAACACTGAAGCTTTCTTT. Protein sequence: CASSQNGGDNTEAFF.

In this sample, this clone turned up once. J is TRBJ2-7 and V is TRBV19, with TRBD2 matching over 9 bases. CDR3 length: 18 residues. CDR1 LNHDA and CDR2 SQIVND come from the germline V gene (reference sequence). V was clipped by 1 base and J by 1 base; unmatched bases: 11. The CDR3 nucleotides are TGTGCCAGTAGTATAGTATTTCAGCGGGAGGCCTATTCCTACGAGCAGTACTTC. Its protein is CASSIVFQREAYSYEQYF.

The chain carries TRBV25-1 and TRBJ2-5; TRBD2 matches at 11 bases. The CDR3 sequence is 16 residues long. Germline CDR1 reads MGHDK; CDR2 reads SYGVNS. The J segment lost 5 bases and the V segment lost 8 bases, leaving 13 bases of the junction unmatched. CDR3 nucleotide sequence: TGTGCCAGCCGACAGGGTAGCGGGAGGGCCGTGGAGACCCAGTACTTC. Its protein product is CASRQGSGRAVETQYF.

This chain joins TRBV5-6 and TRBJ2-6; no clear D. In germline, CDR1 is SGHDT, CDR2 YYEEEE. V lost 0 bases, J lost 0 bases, and 7 bases lay in between. The CDR3 runs to 16 residues. Written as DNA, the CDR3 is TGTGCCAGCAGCTTGGATCCACACTCTGGGGCCAACGTCCTGACTTTC. This encodes CASSLDPHSGANVLTF.

The CDR3 spells CASSDRANTEAFF. Here the CDR3 DNA reads TGTGCCAGCAGTGACAGGGCGAACACTGAAGCTTTCTTT. This chain links TRBV2 with TRBJ1-1; TRBD1 might be the D (5 bases). Trimming removed 3 bases at V and 1 base at J, with 6 bases between. The CDR3 spans 13 residues. Germline V gene data show CDR1 as SNHLY and CDR2 as FYNNEI.

The genes are TRBV9 and TRBJ2-7, with 8 bases aligning to TRBD2. This CDR3 has 15 residues. V lost 2 bases to trimming and J lost 1 base; unmatched junction nucleotides: 5. The germline V gene has CDR1 SGDLS and CDR2 YYNGEE. This CDR3 is CASSVLAGSSYEQYF. The CDR3 nucleotides are TGTGCCAGCAGCGTGTTAGCGGGAAGTTCCTACGAGCAGTACTTC.

The V and J genes are TRBV19 and TRBJ2-2, with TRBD2 matching 10 bases. Trimming at V came to 10 bases and at J to 7 bases, leaving 6 bases not matched to a gene. Germline values: CDR1 LNHDA, CDR2 SQIVND (reference sequence). CDR3 length equals 13 residues. DNA for the CDR3: TGTGCCACCCTAGCGGGAGCGGTCGGGGAGCTGTTTTTT. Amino acid sequence: CATLAGAVGELFF.